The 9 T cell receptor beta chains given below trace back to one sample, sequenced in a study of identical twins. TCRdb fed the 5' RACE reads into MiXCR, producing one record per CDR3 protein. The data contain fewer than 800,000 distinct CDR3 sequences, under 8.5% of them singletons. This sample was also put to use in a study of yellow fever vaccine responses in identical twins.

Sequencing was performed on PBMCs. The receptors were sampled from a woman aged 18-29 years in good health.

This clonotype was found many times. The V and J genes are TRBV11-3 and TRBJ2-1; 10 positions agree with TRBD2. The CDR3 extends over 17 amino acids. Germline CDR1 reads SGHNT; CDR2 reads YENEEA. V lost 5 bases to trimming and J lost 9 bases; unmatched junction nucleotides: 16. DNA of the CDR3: TGTGCCAGCAGCCTCGGGGGCGATGCTAGCGGGAGTGGTGAGCAGTTCTTC. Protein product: CASSLGGDASGSGEQFF. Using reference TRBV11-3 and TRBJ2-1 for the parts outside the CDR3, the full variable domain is EAGVVQSPRYKIIEKKQPVAFWCNPISGHNTLYWYLQNLGQGPELLIRYENEEAVDDSQLPKDRFSAERLKGVDSTLKIQPAELGDSAVYLCASSLGGDASGSGEQFFGPGTRLTVL.

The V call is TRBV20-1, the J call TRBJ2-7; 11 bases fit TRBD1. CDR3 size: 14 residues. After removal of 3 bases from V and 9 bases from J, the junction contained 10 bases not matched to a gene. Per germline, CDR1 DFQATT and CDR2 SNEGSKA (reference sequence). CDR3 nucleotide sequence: TGCAGTGCTAGGGAATTTCGGACAGGGGGCGGGCAGTACGTC. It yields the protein CSAREFRTGGGQYV.

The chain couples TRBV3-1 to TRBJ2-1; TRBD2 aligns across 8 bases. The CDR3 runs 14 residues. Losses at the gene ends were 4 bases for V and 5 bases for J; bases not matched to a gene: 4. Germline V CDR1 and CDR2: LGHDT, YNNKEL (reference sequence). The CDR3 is CASSRSGIDNEQFF. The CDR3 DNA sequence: TGTGCCAGCAGCCGTAGCGGGATCGACAATGAGCAGTTCTTC.

CDR3 residues: CAISAEQETQYF. The CDR3, as DNA: TGTGCCATCAGTGCAGAACAAGAGACCCAGTACTTC. The chain joins TRBV10-3 to TRBJ2-5; no clear D. V lost 4 bases and J 2 bases, leaving 5 bases between the germline ends. The CDR3 has 12 residues. Germline CDR1 ENHRY, CDR2 SYGVKD.

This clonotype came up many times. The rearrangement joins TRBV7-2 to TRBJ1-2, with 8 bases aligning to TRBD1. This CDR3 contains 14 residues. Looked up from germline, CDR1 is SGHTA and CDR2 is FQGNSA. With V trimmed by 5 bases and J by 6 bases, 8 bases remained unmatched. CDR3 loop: CASSLDRAKNGYTF. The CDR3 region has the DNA TGTGCCAGCAGCCTGGACAGGGCGAAAAATGGCTACACCTTC.

The CDR3 DNA is TGCAGTGCTAAGCACGACAGTAACACTGAAGCTTTCTTT. Translation: CSAKHDSNTEAFF. The chain combines TRBV20-1 with TRBJ1-1; D might be TRBD1 (5 bases). This CDR3 comprises 13 residues. V was cut by 4 bases and J by 2 bases, with 11 bases left in between. CDR1 DFQATT and CDR2 SNEGSKA come from the germline V gene (reference sequence).

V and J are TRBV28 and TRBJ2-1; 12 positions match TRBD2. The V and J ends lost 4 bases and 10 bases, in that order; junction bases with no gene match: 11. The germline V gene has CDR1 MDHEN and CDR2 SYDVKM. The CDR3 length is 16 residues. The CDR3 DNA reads TGTGCCAGCAGTTCCGGGACTAGCGGGCTGCGGGAAGAGCAGTTCTTC. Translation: CASSSGTSGLREEQFF.

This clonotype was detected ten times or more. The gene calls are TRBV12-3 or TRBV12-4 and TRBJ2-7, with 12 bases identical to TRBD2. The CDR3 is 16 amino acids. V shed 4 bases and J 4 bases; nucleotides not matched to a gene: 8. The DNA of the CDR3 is TGTGCCAGCAGTTCGCTAGCGGGGGGGCCAGGGTACGAGCAGTACGTC. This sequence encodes CASSSLAGGPGYEQYV.

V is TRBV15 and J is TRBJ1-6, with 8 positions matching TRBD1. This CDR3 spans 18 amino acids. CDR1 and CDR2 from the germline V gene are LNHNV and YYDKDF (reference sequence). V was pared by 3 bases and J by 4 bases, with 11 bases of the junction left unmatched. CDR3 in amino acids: CATSRAQDQGAYNSPLHF. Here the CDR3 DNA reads TGTGCCACCAGCAGGGCCCAAGACCAGGGGGCTTATAATTCACCCCTCCACTTT.